This T cell receptor beta chain was observed in a study of T cell repertoires in cytomegalovirus infection. Whole-study context: Recently identified HLA-C-restricted and well-studied HLA-B-restricted CMV epitopes were used. Public TCR beta signatures indicated both CMV infection and matching HLA type.

Study-wide points: Carriage of CMV together with the relevant HLA was identifiable through cumulative public TCR beta family frequency. HLA-C-restricted, CMV-specific TCR beta clonotypes were dominant ex vivo.

In TCRdb, the reads were re-called with MiXCR into one record per CDR3 protein. This sample has about 310,000 distinct CDR3 sequences, with more than 20% found just once. This clonotype turned up a few times. Its antigen is as yet unknown. The sequence was collected from a human donor in good health (CMV status not recorded). Some clones in this sample may be carry-over from other donors' samples. Sample: cultured PBMCs, taken from culture after CMV antigen stimulation.

CDR3 in amino acids: CASSGDRENEQFF. CDR3 nucleotides: TGTGCCAGCAGTGGGGACAGGGAAAATGAGCAGTTCTTC. The chain links TRBV2 to TRBJ2-1; 9 bases are shared with TRBD1. CDR3 length equals 13 residues. V lost 4 bases and J lost 7; bases outside the gene matches: 2. The germline V gene has CDR1 SNHLY and CDR2 FYNNEI.